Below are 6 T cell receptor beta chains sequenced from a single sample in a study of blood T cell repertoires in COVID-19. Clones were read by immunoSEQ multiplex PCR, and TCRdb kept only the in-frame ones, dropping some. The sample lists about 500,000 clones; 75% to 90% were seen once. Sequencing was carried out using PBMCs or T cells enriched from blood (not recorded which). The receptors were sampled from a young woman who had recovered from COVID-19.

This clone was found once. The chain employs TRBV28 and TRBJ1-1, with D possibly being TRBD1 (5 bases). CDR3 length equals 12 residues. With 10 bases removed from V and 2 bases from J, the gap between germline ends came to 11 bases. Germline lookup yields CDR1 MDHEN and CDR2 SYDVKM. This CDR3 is CAIQGPNTEAFF. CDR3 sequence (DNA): TGTGCCATCCAGGGTCCTAACACTGAAGCTTTCTTT.

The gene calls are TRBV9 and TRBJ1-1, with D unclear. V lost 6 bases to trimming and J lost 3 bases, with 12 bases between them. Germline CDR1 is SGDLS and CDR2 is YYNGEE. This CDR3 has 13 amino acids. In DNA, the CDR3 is TGTGCCAGCACCCCGGACTGGGACACTGAAGCTTTCTTT. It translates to CASTPDWDTEAFF.

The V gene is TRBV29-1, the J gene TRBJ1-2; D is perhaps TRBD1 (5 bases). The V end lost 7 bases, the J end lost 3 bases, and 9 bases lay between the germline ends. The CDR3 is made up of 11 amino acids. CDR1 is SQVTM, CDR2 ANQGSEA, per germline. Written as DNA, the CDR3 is TGCAGCGCTCAGGGCCACTATGGCTACACCTTC. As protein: CSAQGHYGYTF.

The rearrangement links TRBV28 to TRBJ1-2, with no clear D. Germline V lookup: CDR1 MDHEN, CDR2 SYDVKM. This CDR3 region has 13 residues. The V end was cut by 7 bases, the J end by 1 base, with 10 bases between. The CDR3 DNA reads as TGTGCCAGCACCATCACCAGTAACTATGGCTACACCTTC. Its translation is CASTITSNYGYTF.

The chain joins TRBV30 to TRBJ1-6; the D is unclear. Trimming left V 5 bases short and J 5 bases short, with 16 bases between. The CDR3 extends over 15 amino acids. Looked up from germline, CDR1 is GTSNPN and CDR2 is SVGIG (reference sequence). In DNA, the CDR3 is TGTGCCTGGGTGGGCCCCCTTACCGATAATTCACCCCTCCACTTT. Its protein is CAWVGPLTDNSPLHF. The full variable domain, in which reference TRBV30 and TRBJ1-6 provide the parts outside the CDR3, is SQTIHQWPATLVQPVGSPLSLECTVEGTSNPNLYWYRQAAGRGLQLLFYSVGIGQISSEVPQNLSASRPQDRQFILSSKKLLLSDSGFYLCAWVGPLTDNSPLHFGNGTRLTVT.

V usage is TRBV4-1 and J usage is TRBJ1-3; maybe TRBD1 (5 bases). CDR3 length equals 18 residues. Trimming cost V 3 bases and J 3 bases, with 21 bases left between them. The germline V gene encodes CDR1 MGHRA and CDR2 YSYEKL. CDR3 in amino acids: CASSQGINRGGGGNTIYF. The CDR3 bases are TGCGCCAGCAGCCAGGGAATTAACCGGGGGGGAGGTGGAAACACCATATATTTT.